This is a list of T cell receptor beta chains from one sample in a study of beta chain features in type 1 diabetes. Sequencing used immunoSEQ multiplex PCR; TCRdb keeps in-frame clones, though not all of them. Altogether about 360,000 clones are present, 10% to 15% being singletons, with the ten largest covering around 0.02%. Sequenced sample: naive CD4+ T cells from blood. The origin of the receptors is a man aged 18 to 30 in good health. The CDR3 runs from the conserved cysteine through the conserved F or W. The order of the fields is D gene, J gene, clone size, V gene, CDR3 protein, CDR3 DNA. A D gene is named only where the DNA matches it firmly. Where a row states a size, it is once, few, many or the class of an expanded clone; other rows omit it.

-	TRBJ1-1	few	TRBV28	CASSATMNTEAFF	TGTGCCAGCAGTGCGACAATGAACACTGAAGCTTTCTTT
-	TRBJ1-5	-	TRBV29-1	CSVRQSSNQPQHF	TGCAGCGTTAGACAGTCTAGCAATCAGCCCCAGCATTTT
-	TRBJ2-7	few	TRBV18	CASSRGFSLVYEQYF	TGTGCCAGCTCCAGAGGATTTTCACTGGTCTACGAGCAGTACTTC
-	TRBJ1-5	few	TRBV21-1	CASSKAGASGSYQPQHF	TGTGCCAGCAGCAAAGCAGGGGCCAGTGGGTCTTATCAGCCCCAGCATTTT
TRBD2	TRBJ2-3	-	TRBV29-1	CSVAAGGRTDTQYF	TGCAGCGTTGCAGCGGGGGGGAGGACAGATACGCAGTATTTT
TRBD1	TRBJ1-2	-	TRBV14	CASSPLGTGDYGYTF	TGTGCCAGCAGCCCCCTCGGGACAGGTGACTATGGCTACACCTTC
-	TRBJ2-1	-	TRBV11-2	CASSLGAASSYNEQFF	TGTGCCAGCAGCTTAGGGGCCGCCAGCTCCTACAATGAGCAGTTCTTC
TRBD2	TRBJ2-7	-	TRBV2	CASSESLAGGNSYEQYF	TGTGCCAGCAGTGAGTCACTAGCGGGGGGTAACTCCTACGAGCAGTACTTC
TRBD2	TRBJ2-1	-	TRBV7-8	CASSPLRLAGIVHEQFF	TGTGCCAGCAGCCCGCTACGACTAGCGGGGATTGTGCATGAGCAGTTCTTC
-	TRBJ2-5	few	TRBV6-6	CASRPPLVREETQYF	TGTGCCAGCAGGCCCCCTTTAGTACGCGAGGAGACCCAGTACTTC